A selection of T cell receptor beta chains follows, all from one sample in a study of blood T cell repertoires in COVID-19. TCRdb's copy holds only in-frame clones and misses some; the assay was immunoSEQ multiplex PCR. Here the sample spans a few hundred thousand clones, more than 70% being singletons. Input material: peripheral blood. These receptor sequences come from a woman aged 25 to 39 with COVID-19, enrolled during active disease. Each CDR3 is given with its conserved first and last residue. Each record gives: V gene, CDR3 length, D gene, clone size, J gene, CDR3 DNA, CDR3 protein. A D gene is named only where the DNA matches it firmly. Only some rows state a clone size, as once, few, many or a class for expanded clones.

TRBV19	14	TRBD1	.	TRBJ2-7	TGTGCCAGTAGTCGGGGGACAGGGTCCTACGAGCAGTACTTC	CASSRGTGSYEQYF
TRBV27	13	.	.	TRBJ1-2	TGTGCCAGCTCCCCTGGAGGGAGCTATGGCTACACCTTC	CASSPGGSYGYTF
TRBV6-4	15	TRBD1	.	TRBJ2-1	TGTGCCAGCAGTGCCCGACAGGGGGCTTATAATGAGCAGTTCTTC	CASSARQGAYNEQFF
TRBV19	14	TRBD1	.	TRBJ2-1	TGTGCCAGTACTGACAGGGGCCTATACAATGAGCAGTTCTTC	CASTDRGLYNEQFF
TRBV13	13	.	.	TRBJ2-5	TGTGCCAGCAGCTTAATAGCAAAAGAGACCCAGTACTTC	CASSLIAKETQYF
TRBV25-1	15	TRBD2	.	TRBJ2-2	TGTGCCAGTTCTTTAGGTCTAGCGGACACCGGGGAGCTGTTTTTT	CASSLGLADTGELFF
TRBV2	12	TRBD1	.	TRBJ1-5	TGTGCCAGCAGTGGGGACAGGGGGCCCCAGCATTTT	CASSGDRGPQHF
TRBV7-9	15	.	once	TRBJ2-1	TGTGCCAGCAGCCCCGACTCAATCCGTTACAATGAGCAGTTCTTC	CASSPDSIRYNEQFF
TRBV6-2/TRBV6-3	14	.	.	TRBJ2-7	TGTGCCAGCAGTTATGGAGGGGCCTCCTACGAGCAGTACTTC	CASSYGGASYEQYF
TRBV4-3	19	TRBD1	.	TRBJ1-5	TGCGCCAGCAGCCAAGATAGCCCCGGGCCAGGGGGCCTTGGTCAGCCCCAGCATTTT	CASSQDSPGPGGLGQPQHF
TRBV7-6	18	TRBD1	.	TRBJ1-5	TGTGCCAGCAGCTTAAGACAGGGGGGGGGCTATAGCAATCAGCCCCAGCATTTT	CASSLRQGGGYSNQPQHF
TRBV9	15	TRBD2	once	TRBJ2-7	TGTGCCAGCAGCCCCGAACTAGCGGGGGACTACGAGCAGTACTTC	CASSPELAGDYEQYF
TRBV7-2	14	.	few	TRBJ2-3	TGTGCCAGCAGCTTCGGGGGGCCTACAGATACGCAGTATTTT	CASSFGGPTDTQYF
TRBV2	16	.	.	TRBJ2-7	TGTGCCAGCAGTCCCCCTAGCGGGACAGGGGTCTACGAGCAGTACTTC	CASSPPSGTGVYEQYF
TRBV4-3	17	.	.	TRBJ1-6	TGCGCCAGCAGCCAAGATACCCCTCAGGGTGGGAATTCACCCCTCCACTTT	CASSQDTPQGGNSPLHF
TRBV2	14	.	.	TRBJ1-5	TGTGCCAGCAGTACAGGGCATAGCAATCAGCCCCAGCATTTT	CASSTGHSNQPQHF
TRBV5-1	15	.	.	TRBJ1-1	TGCGCCAGCAGCTTGGCAGGACAGATGAACACTGAAGCTTTCTTT	CASSLAGQMNTEAFF
TRBV7-9	13	.	.	TRBJ1-5	TGTGCCAGCAGCCCCTCACTTAATGGGCCCCAGCATTTT	CASSPSLNGPQHF
TRBV6-1	15	.	.	TRBJ1-6	TGTGCCAGCAGTGAAGCGGGAACAGGGTTTACACCCCTCCACTTT	CASSEAGTGFTPLHF
TRBV6-2/TRBV6-3	17	.	few	TRBJ2-2	TGTGCCAGCAGTTACTCGTGGGGATGGAGCGGCACCGGGGAGCTGTTTTTT	CASSYSWGWSGTGELFF
TRBV6-2/TRBV6-3	13	.	once	TRBJ2-2	TGTGCCAGCAGTTACAGAGAGACCGGGGAGCTGTTTTTT	CASSYRETGELFF
TRBV7-9	15	TRBD1	.	TRBJ1-4	TGTGCCAGCAGCTTACGGACAGGGGTTTTTGAAAAACTGTTTTTT	CASSLRTGVFEKLFF
TRBV6-5	15	TRBD1	.	TRBJ2-7	TGTGCCAGCAGTTACTCCCGGACAGGGCCCTACGAGCAGTACTTC	CASSYSRTGPYEQYF
TRBV7-9	15	TRBD1	.	TRBJ2-2	TGTGCCAGCAGCTCGGGGACAGGGAACACCGGGGAGCTGTTTTTT	CASSSGTGNTGELFF
TRBV10-3	18	TRBD2	.	TRBJ2-1	TGTGCCATCAGGGGAGGTAGCGGGAGGCCAGGGGTCTACAATGAGCAGTTCTTC	CAIRGGSGRPGVYNEQFF
TRBV6-1	14	.	once	TRBJ1-5	TGTGCCAGCAGTGAAGCAGGGACAAGACAGCCCCAGCATTTT	CASSEAGTRQPQHF
TRBV27	16	TRBD1	.	TRBJ2-7	TGTGCCAGCAGTGGGGTCAGACAGGGGCCCTTCTACGAGCAGTACTTC	CASSGVRQGPFYEQYF
TRBV29-1	13	TRBD1	.	TRBJ1-1	TGCAGCGCATCAGACAGGGTCTTCACTGAAGCTTTCTTT	CSASDRVFTEAFF
TRBV2	13	.	.	TRBJ1-2	TGTGCCAGCATCAGGGCAGGGAAATACGGCTACACCTTC	CASIRAGKYGYTF